Listed below are T cell receptor beta chains from one sample, sequenced in a study of early stage breast cancer tumors. Using immunoSEQ multiplex PCR, the repertoire was profiled, and TCRdb retains in-frame clones only, with some absent. The sample has approximately 70,000 clones; 80% are singletons. The sequencing sample was made of blood. The receptors come from a person in their 40s with breast cancer. CDR3s include the opening cysteine and the closing phenylalanine or tryptophan. The order of the fields is D gene, clone size, CDR3 length, J gene, V gene, CDR3 DNA, CDR3 protein. A D gene is named only where the DNA matches it firmly. The size entry is marked missing in some rows and otherwise reads once, few, many or a size class.

TRBD1 once 15 TRBJ1-3 TRBV4-2 TGTGCCAGCAGCCAAGAGACAGGGGGTAGAGGCACCATATATTTT CASSQETGGRGTIYF
NA NA 14 TRBJ1-1 TRBV28 TGTGCCAGCAGTTTTAGAGGATATGGCACTGAAGCTTTCTTT CASSFRGYGTEAFF
NA NA 15 TRBJ1-1 TRBV9 TGTGCCAGCAGCGTTGGAGGACCCAAGAACACTGAAGCTTTCTTT CASSVGGPKNTEAFF
NA NA 16 TRBJ2-7 TRBV5-1 TGCGCCAGCAGCTTTCCCCCAGGGGTTAGCTCCTACGAGCAGTACTTC CASSFPPGVSSYEQYF
NA NA 14 TRBJ2-1 TRBV6-1 TGTGCCAGCAGTGAAGGGGACTGGAACAATGAGCAGTTCTTC CASSEGDWNNEQFF
NA NA 16 TRBJ1-1 TRBV30 TGTGCCTGGGGTCCAGGAGTTGGTCGTATGAACACTGAAGCTTTCTTT CAWGPGVGRMNTEAFF
TRBD1 once 15 TRBJ1-1 TRBV11-2 TGTGCCAGCAGCTTAGGGACAGGGGGTCACACTGAAGCTTTCTTT CASSLGTGGHTEAFF
NA NA 15 TRBJ1-5 TRBV10-3 TGTGCCACCCAACTGGGGGGACCCCCGAATCAGCCCCAGCATTTT CATQLGGPPNQPQHF
NA NA 9 TRBJ1-5 TRBV3-1/TRBV3-2 TGTGCCAGACGACAGCCCCAGCATTTT CARRQPQHF
NA NA 12 TRBJ2-3 TRBV7-9 TGTGCCAGCAGCCCCGAGACAGATACGCAGTATTTT CASSPETDTQYF
TRBD1 NA 15 TRBJ2-1 TRBV5-1 TGCGCCAGCAGCGTTGACAGGGGCTCCTACAATGAGCAGTTCTTC CASSVDRGSYNEQFF
NA NA 15 TRBJ1-4 TRBV7-2 TGTGCCAGCAGCTTAGCGCGTAGTAATAATGAAAAACTGTTTTTT CASSLARSNNEKLFF
TRBD1 NA 15 TRBJ2-2 TRBV30 TGTGCCCGGGACAGGGGCGTTCAGAACACCGGGGAGCTGTTTTTT CARDRGVQNTGELFF
NA NA 12 TRBJ1-1 TRBV2 TGTGCCAGGGTAGATGGTGGTACTGAAGCTTTCTTT CARVDGGTEAFF
NA few 14 TRBJ1-5 TRBV15 TGTGCCACCAGCTTTCCGGGGGCACCGGTGGCCCAGCATTTT CATSFPGAPVAQHF
NA NA 15 TRBJ2-7 TRBV11-2 TGTGCCAGCAGCTTAGATCTCGGGACAACCTACGAGCAGTACTTC CASSLDLGTTYEQYF
TRBD2 NA 13 TRBJ2-1 TRBV30 TGTGCCTGGAGTAGCGGGATAGGCAATGAGCAGTTCTTC CAWSSGIGNEQFF
NA NA 14 TRBJ1-1 TRBV28 TGTGCCAGCAGCCGAGGGGGGGGGAACACTGAAGCTTTCTTT CASSRGGGNTEAFF
TRBD2 NA 15 TRBJ2-1 TRBV5-1 TGCGCCAGCAGCCTGACTAGCGGCGAATACAATGAGCAGTTCTTC CASSLTSGEYNEQFF
TRBD1 NA 15 TRBJ2-5 TRBV6-1 TGTGCCAGCAGTGAAGGTGGGACAGGGGGAGAGACCCAGTACTTC CASSEGGTGGETQYF
TRBD1 NA 15 TRBJ2-2 TRBV11-1 TGTGCCAGCAGCTCCGACAGGGGGCGGGCCGGGGAGCTGTTTTTT CASSSDRGRAGELFF
NA NA 14 TRBJ2-2 TRBV11-2 TGTGCCAGCAGCTCGTCTCTAGCGTTCGGGGAGCTGTTTTTT CASSSSLAFGELFF
NA NA 14 TRBJ2-7 TRBV6-5 TGTGCCAGCAGTTACGCCAGGGAATCCTACGAGCAGTACTTC CASSYARESYEQYF
TRBD2 NA 15 TRBJ2-3 TRBV9 TGTGCCAGCAGCACCCGGACTAGCGGCACAGATACGCAGTATTTT CASSTRTSGTDTQYF
NA NA 15 TRBJ2-7 TRBV28 TGTGCCAGCAGTTTAAATGCGCTTCACCCCTACGAGCAGTACTTC CASSLNALHPYEQYF
NA medium-sized 12 TRBJ1-2 TRBV2 TGTGCCAGCAGCAGGCAGAACTATGGCTACACCTTC CASSRQNYGYTF
NA few 13 TRBJ2-2 TRBV5-1 TGCGCCAGCAGCCCCGACCCATTGGGGGAGCTGTTTTTT CASSPDPLGELFF
NA few 13 TRBJ2-5 TRBV2 TGTGCCAGCAGCGGTTACTACGAAGAGACCCAGTACTTC CASSGYYEETQYF
TRBD1 NA 15 TRBJ1-1 TRBV7-9 TGTGCCAGCAGCTCCCAGGGGGCGCGGTTATCTGAAGCTTTCTTT CASSSQGARLSEAFF
NA once 13 TRBJ1-1 TRBV18 TGTGCCAGCTCACCGGGACAGAACACTGAAGCTTTCTTT CASSPGQNTEAFF
NA once 14 TRBJ2-5 TRBV10-2 TGCGCCAGCAGCAGGTCAGGGGTATCGGAGACCCAGTACTTC CASSRSGVSETQYF
NA NA 15 TRBJ2-2 TRBV11-2 TGTGCCAGCAGCCATCCGGGCACCATCGAGAGGGAGCTGTTTTTT CASSHPGTIERELFF
NA few 15 TRBJ1-5 TRBV19 TGTGCCAGTAGTATACGAGGGGGGGGCAATCAGCCCCAGCATTTT CASSIRGGGNQPQHF
NA NA 17 TRBJ1-5 TRBV28 TGTGCCAGCAGTTCCTGGGGCAGCATGAATAGCAATCAGCCCCAGCATTTT CASSSWGSMNSNQPQHF
NA NA 15 TRBJ2-3 TRBV12-5 TGTGCTAGTGGTTTGGTACCCACAGGGACGGATACGCAGTATTTT CASGLVPTGTDTQYF
NA once 17 TRBJ2-6 TRBV28 TGTGCCAGCAGTTTAGATTTCGGGAGCTCTGGGGCCAACGTCCTGACTTTC CASSLDFGSSGANVLTF
NA NA 14 TRBJ1-1 TRBV28 TGTGCCAGCAGTTTACGCTTATCGAACACTGAAGCTTTCTTT CASSLRLSNTEAFF
TRBD2 NA 15 TRBJ2-7 TRBV30 TGTGCCTGGAGTGGCAGCGGGGGGAGGGCCTACGAGCAGTACTTC CAWSGSGGRAYEQYF
TRBD1 once 13 TRBJ2-5 TRBV5-1 TGCGCCAGCTCCCGCGAGGGGGCTGAGACCCAGTACTTC CASSREGAETQYF
NA NA 14 TRBJ2-7 TRBV28 TGTGCCAGCAGTTTCGTAGCGGAACCCTACGAGCAGTACTTC CASSFVAEPYEQYF
TRBD1 NA 18 TRBJ2-5 TRBV11-2 TGTGCCAGCAGCTTAGATGGACGGGACAGGGTTTCTGAAGAGACCCAGTACTTC CASSLDGRDRVSEETQYF
NA NA 14 TRBJ2-7 TRBV2 TGTGCCAGCAAATACAGGGGGGGGAACTACGAGCAGTACTTC CASKYRGGNYEQYF
TRBD1 NA 15 TRBJ2-6 TRBV10-2 TGCGCCAGCAGCCCGGACAGGGGTGGGGCCAACGTCCTGACTTTC CASSPDRGGANVLTF